The 27 T cell receptor beta chains below all came from one sample that was sequenced in a study of regulatory T cells in long-lasting Graves disease. Assembly of TCR beta libraries relied on iRepertoire HTBI primers together with Arm-PCR of CDR3 regions. MiXCR, applied by TCRdb to the multiplex PCR reads, yields one record per CDR3 protein. The sample lists about half a million distinct CDR3 sequences, around 11% occurring once. The time point is: newly diagnosed GD, antithyroid drugs for less than 3 months. The authors made the TCR library using RNA they extracted from PBMCs. These same data were also listed under a study on T cells in Graves' hyperthyroidism and ophthalmopathy.

The starting material was peripheral blood mononuclear cells (PBMCs), obtained at new diagnosis, from a patient treated with antithyroid drugs. The source of these receptors is a woman in her 30s with Graves disease.

V gene TRBV15 combines with J gene TRBJ2-2, with 9 bases aligning to TRBD2. The CDR3 loop spans 14 amino acids. Per the germline V gene, CDR1 is LNHNV and CDR2 is YYDKDF (reference sequence). The junction had 4 bases not matched to a gene; V was cut back by 5 bases and J by 6 bases. The CDR3 DNA sequence: TGTGCCACCAGCGGCGGGACTAGCCCCGGGGAGCTGTTTTTT. Translated: CATSGGTSPGELFF.

This clonotype appeared many times. The gene calls are TRBV20-1 and TRBJ1-3; D perhaps matches TRBD1 (5 bases). Germline V lookup: CDR1 DFQATT, CDR2 SNEGSKA (reference sequence). Trimming left V 6 bases short and J 0 bases short, with 12 bases between. The CDR3 is 14 residues long. CDR3 amino acids: CSARPTASGNTIYF. In DNA form, the CDR3 reads TGCAGTGCGAGACCGACAGCCTCTGGAAACACCATATATTTT.

This clonotype appeared a few times. CDR3 in amino acids: CASSQDVAGRGETQYF. In nucleotides, the CDR3 is TGTGCCAGCAGCCAAGATGTAGCGGGAAGGGGAGAGACCCAGTACTTC. The V gene is TRBV4-2, the J gene TRBJ2-5; TRBD2 aligns across 8 bases. V gave up 0 bases and J gave up 4 bases; unmatched junction bases: 7. The CDR3 sequence is 16 residues long. Germline loops: CDR1 LGHNA, CDR2 YNFKEQ.

This clonotype was recorded a few times. The V gene is TRBV7-3, the J gene TRBJ2-1; 7 bases line up with TRBD1. This CDR3 has 16 amino acids. V was pared by 5 bases and J by 3 bases, with 10 bases of the junction left unmatched. Germline CDR1 is SGHTA and CDR2 is FQGTGA. The CDR3 is CASSPQGDLNYNEQFF. The CDR3 DNA reads as TGTGCCAGCAGCCCCCAGGGGGACCTAAACTACAATGAGCAGTTCTTC.

The table lists this clonotype with a few counts. V gene TRBV25-1 combines with J gene TRBJ1-2; D perhaps matches TRBD1 (6 bases). Trimming pared 2 bases from V and 8 bases from J, leaving 12 bases between. The CDR3 spans 13 residues. CDR1 is MGHDK, CDR2 SYGVNS, per germline. CDR3 amino acids: CASSEGRGVGYTF. DNA for the CDR3: TGTGCCAGCAGTGAAGGGAGGGGGGTCGGCTACACCTTC.

V and J are TRBV7-2 and TRBJ2-7, with D perhaps matching TRBD2 (7 bases). This CDR3 comprises 9 residues. Germline assignment: CDR1 SGHTA and CDR2 FQGNSA. DNA of the CDR3: TGTGCCAGCAGTTGGGGGGGGGCAGTC. It encodes CASSWGGAV.

This clonotype is a singleton in its sample. A much larger clone sits a single nucleotide away, making a read error possible. The chain carries TRBV12-3 or TRBV12-4 and TRBJ1-2; maybe TRBD1 (5 bases). The CDR3 loop spans 15 amino acids. CDR3 in DNA: TGTGCCAGCAGTTTAACACTACAGGAAAACTATGGCCACACCTTC. This translates into CASSLTLQENYGHTF.

The rearrangement uses TRBV20-1 and TRBJ1-2, with D maybe TRBD1 (5 bases). The germline CDR1 and CDR2 sequences are DFQATT and SNEGSKA (reference sequence). Deletions cut 7 bases from V and 7 bases from J, with 7 bases between. The CDR3 has 9 amino acids. The CDR3 loop is CSGGAGYTF. Here the CDR3 DNA reads TGCAGTGGTGGGGCTGGCTACACCTTC.

This clonotype was detected ten times or more. The gene calls are TRBV2 and TRBJ2-3, with TRBD2 matching over 10 bases. This CDR3 comprises 15 residues. The trim removed 6 bases at V and 6 bases at J, leaving 9 bases unmatched. CDR1 SNHLY and CDR2 FYNNEI come from the germline V gene. The CDR3: CASRDLAGVLDTQYF. CDR3 nucleotide sequence: TGTGCCAGCAGGGACCTAGCGGGAGTTTTGGATACGCAGTATTTT.

This clonotype has at least ten counts. This chain connects TRBV2 to TRBJ2-4, with unresolved D. With 10 bases removed from V and 5 bases from J, the gap between germline ends came to 12 bases. The CDR3 has 12 amino acids. CDR1 SNHLY and CDR2 FYNNEI come from the germline V gene. CDR3 residues: CATLPQENIQYF. DNA for the CDR3: TGTGCCACCCTCCCCCAGGAAAACATTCAGTACTTC. Full variable domain (missing parts from reference TRBV2 and TRBJ2-4): EPEVTQTPSHQVTQMGQEVILRCVPISNHLYFYWYRQILGQKVEFLVSFYNNEISEKSEIFDDQFSVERPDGSNFTLKIRSTKLEDSAMYFCATLPQENIQYFGAGTRLSVL.

This clonotype was detected only once. The chain is built from TRBV6-1 and TRBJ2-1; 8 bases agree with TRBD2. Germline lookup yields CDR1 MNHNS and CDR2 SASEGT. The V gene end was trimmed by 6 bases and the J gene end by 7 bases; junction bases not matched to a gene: 14. The CDR3 contains 16 residues. CDR3 nucleotides: TGTGCCAGCAGCCAACGCCGGGAGGGCCCTAGGAATGAGCAGTTCTTC. Amino acid sequence: CASSQRREGPRNEQFF.

This clonotype was counted many times. The V call is TRBV27, the J call TRBJ2-2, with TRBD2 matching over 7 bases. The CDR3 contains 14 residues. Germline loops: CDR1 MNHEY, CDR2 SMNVEV (reference sequence). The V gene end was trimmed by 7 bases and the J gene end by 3 bases; junction bases not matched to a gene: 5. The CDR3 spells CASTTSWYTGELFF. The CDR3 nucleotides are TGTGCCAGCACGACTAGCTGGTACACCGGGGAGCTGTTTTTT.

The chain couples TRBV29-1 to TRBJ2-7; 10 bases map to TRBD1. Germline V CDR1 and CDR2: SQVTM, ANQGSEA. This CDR3 spans 13 amino acids. J lost 8 bases, V lost 6 bases, and 10 bases had no gene match. CDR3 sequence: CSVADRGLSKQYF. The CDR3 DNA reads as TGCAGCGTCGCAGACAGGGGGCTTTCTAAGCAGTACTTC.

The chain is built from TRBV29-1 and TRBJ1-1; the D gene is possibly TRBD1 (6 bases). The ends were cut back, 7 bases at V and 4 bases at J, with 16 bases in the middle. Germline CDR1 and CDR2: SQVTM and ANQGSEA. CDR3 size: 13 residues. The CDR3 sequence is CSGAEQGATEAFF. In DNA form, the CDR3 reads TGCAGCGGAGCCGAACAGGGAGCCACTGAAGCTTTCTTT.

In its sample, this clonotype was seen many times. The chain combines TRBV7-2 with TRBJ2-3; D might be TRBD1 or TRBD2, each matching 5 bases. The ends were cut back, 5 bases at V and 8 bases at J, with 20 bases in the middle. The germline V gene has CDR1 SGHTA and CDR2 FQGNSA. The CDR3 loop spans 15 amino acids. The CDR3 protein is CASSGPGPGRATQYF. In DNA, the CDR3 is TGTGCCAGCAGCGGCCCGGGACCAGGTCGGGCTACGCAGTATTTT. The whole variable domain, remainder taken from reference TRBV7-2 and TRBJ2-3, is GAGVSQSPSNKVTEKGKDVELRCDPISGHTALYWYRQSLGQGLEFLIYFQGNSAPDKSGLPSDRFSAERTGGSVSTLTIQRTQQEDSAVYLCASSGPGPGRATQYFGPGTRLTVL.

This clonotype came up many times. The chain is built from TRBV18 and TRBJ2-7, with D possibly called TRBD1 or TRBD2 (5 bases each). The CDR3 runs to 15 residues. V lost 1 base to trimming and J lost 3 bases, with 13 bases between them. Germline loops: CDR1 KGHSH, CDR2 LQKENI. The CDR3 sequence: CASSPRGGGGYEQYF. CDR3 DNA: TGTGCCAGCTCACCACGCGGCGGTGGGGGCTACGAGCAGTACTTC.

This rearrangement joins TRBV27 to TRBJ1-2; a weak D match, TRBD1 (5 bases). The germline CDR1 and CDR2 sequences are MNHEY and SMNVEV (reference sequence). V lost 2 bases to trimming and J lost 1 base, with 14 bases between them. This CDR3 spans 16 amino acids. Here the CDR3 reads CASSLAYQGVNYGYTF. As DNA, the CDR3 is TGTGCCAGCAGTTTAGCCTACCAGGGAGTTAACTATGGCTACACCTTC.

In its sample, this clonotype was seen many times. The chain couples TRBV30 to TRBJ1-2; 9 bases align to TRBD1. CDR1 is GTSNPN, CDR2 SVGIG, per germline (reference sequence). The V and J ends lost 4 bases and 13 bases, in that order; junction bases with no gene match: 7. The CDR3 contains 11 residues. For the CDR3, the DNA is TGTGCCTGGATGGGACAGGGTGATTTCACCTTC. Translation gives CAWMGQGDFTF. Supplemented by reference TRBV30 and TRBJ1-2, the full variable domain reads SQTIHQWPATLVQPVGSPLSLECTVEGTSNPNLYWYRQAAGRGLQLLFYSVGIGQISSEVPQNLSASRPQDRQFILSSKKLLLSDSGFYLCAWMGQGDFTFGSGTRLTVV.

This clonotype was observed many times. This chain uses TRBV5-1 with TRBJ1-1; 8 nucleotides match TRBD1. The CDR3 runs 14 residues. V was pared by 4 bases and J by 3 bases, with 5 bases of the junction left unmatched. Germline V gene data show CDR1 as SGHRS and CDR2 as YFSETQ. The chain's CDR3 is CASSDGQGHTEAFF. The DNA of the CDR3 is TGCGCCAGCAGCGACGGACAGGGACACACTGAAGCTTTCTTT.

This clonotype was found a few times. The chain recombines TRBV15 with TRBJ2-4, with TRBD2 matching 7 bases. CDR1 LNHNV and CDR2 YYDKDF come from the germline V gene (reference sequence). The trim removed 1 base at V and 0 bases at J, leaving 0 bases unmatched. The CDR3 spans 15 residues. The CDR3 DNA follows: TGTGCCACCAGCAGAGCGGGGGGAGCCAAAAACATTCAGTACTTC. Translating gives CATSRAGGAKNIQYF.

In the case of this clonotype: A much larger clonotype is one base distant, so this may be a read error. The chain recombines TRBV7-9 with TRBJ1-1, with TRBD1 matching 7 bases. Germline lookup yields CDR1 SEHNR and CDR2 FQNEAQ (reference sequence). CDR3 length: 15 amino acids. In DNA form, the CDR3 reads TGTGCCAGCACCGAACCCGGGACAGCGAACACTGAAGCTATCTTT. Its translation: CASTEPGTANTEAIF.

This clonotype was seen many times. J is TRBJ2-7 and V is TRBV30; 9 positions agree with TRBD2. Germline V lookup: CDR1 GTSNPN, CDR2 SVGIG (reference sequence). The CDR3 length is 15 residues. The V segment lost 3 bases and the J segment 4 bases; nucleotides outside the gene matches: 10. The CDR3 nucleotides are TGTGCCTGGAGGGAATTAGCGGGAGTGGGGTACGAGCAGTACTTC. Its translation: CAWRELAGVGYEQYF.

This clonotype was detected ten times or more. This sequence may be a read error, since a much larger clone differs from it by one base. This chain links TRBV5-6 with TRBJ2-5; D call uncertain. The CDR3 is made up of 11 amino acids. The germline CDR1 and CDR2 sequences are SGHDT and YYEEEE. CDR3 region: CAGSFQETQYF. CDR3 bases: TGTGCCGGCAGCTTCCAAGAGACCCAGTACTTC.

This clonotype was recorded at least ten times. The chain has TRBV2 and TRBJ2-1, with D unclear. Germline lookup yields CDR1 SNHLY and CDR2 FYNNEI. Trimming stripped 9 bases from V and 4 bases from J, with 16 bases between. CDR3 length: 14 amino acids. The CDR3: CARTRTTLYNEQFF. CDR3 nucleotide sequence: TGTGCCAGAACAAGGACGACCCTTTACAATGAGCAGTTCTTC.

This clonotype showed up many times. The chain uses TRBV7-6 and TRBJ2-7; the match to TRBD1 covers 11 bases. This CDR3 has 15 residues. The ends lost 1 base at V and 3 bases at J; junction bases unmatched: 2. Germline V gives CDR1 SGHVS, CDR2 FNYEAQ. DNA for the CDR3: TGTGCCAGCAGCTTAGTGGGGACAGGGGGCTACGAGCAGTACTTC. It is translated as CASSLVGTGGYEQYF.

This clonotype was counted between two and nine times. This may come from a read error, since a much larger clone is one base off. The chain joins TRBV6-2 or TRBV6-3 to TRBJ2-7; tentative D call: TRBD1 (6 bases). This CDR3 has 15 residues. Germline loops: CDR1 MNHEY, CDR2 SVGEGT. CDR3 nucleotides: TGTGCCAACAGTGACGGGACAAGGGGCTGGGACGAGCAGTACTTC. Its translation: CANSDGTRGWDEQYF.

The sample holds many counts of this clonotype. Here the CDR3 DNA reads TGTGCCAGCTCACCGACCCCCAGGGCTGAAGCTTTCTTT. Translation gives CASSPTPRAEAFF. V usage is TRBV18 and J usage is TRBJ1-1; D perhaps matches TRBD1 (5 bases). CDR3 length: 13 residues. Germline V gene data show CDR1 as KGHSH and CDR2 as LQKENI. V was trimmed by 3 bases and J by 6 bases, leaving 11 bases between them.